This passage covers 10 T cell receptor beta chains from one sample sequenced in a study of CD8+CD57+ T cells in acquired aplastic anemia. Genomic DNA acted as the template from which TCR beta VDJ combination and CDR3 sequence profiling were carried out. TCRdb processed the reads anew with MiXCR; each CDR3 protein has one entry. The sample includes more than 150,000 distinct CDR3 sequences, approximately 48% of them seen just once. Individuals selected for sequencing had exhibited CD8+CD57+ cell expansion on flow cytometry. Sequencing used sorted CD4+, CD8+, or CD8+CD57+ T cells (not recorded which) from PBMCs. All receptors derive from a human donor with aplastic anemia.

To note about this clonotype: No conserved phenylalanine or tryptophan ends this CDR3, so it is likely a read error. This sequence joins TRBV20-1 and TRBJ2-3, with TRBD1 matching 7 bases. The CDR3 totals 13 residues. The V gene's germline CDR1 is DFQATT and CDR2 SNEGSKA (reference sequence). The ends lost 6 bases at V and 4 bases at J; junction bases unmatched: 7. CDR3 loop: CSATRQGADTQYS. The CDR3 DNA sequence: TGCAGTGCGACGAGACAGGGCGCAGATACGCAGTATTCC.

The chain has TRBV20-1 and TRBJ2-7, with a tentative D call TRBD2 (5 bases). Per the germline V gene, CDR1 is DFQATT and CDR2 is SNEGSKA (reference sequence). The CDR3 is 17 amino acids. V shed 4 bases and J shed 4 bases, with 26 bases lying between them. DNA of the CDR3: TGCAGTGCTACCGGGGTGGGTTGGCAGTCAAAAAAGTACGAGCAGTACTTC. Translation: CSATGVGWQSKKYEQYF.

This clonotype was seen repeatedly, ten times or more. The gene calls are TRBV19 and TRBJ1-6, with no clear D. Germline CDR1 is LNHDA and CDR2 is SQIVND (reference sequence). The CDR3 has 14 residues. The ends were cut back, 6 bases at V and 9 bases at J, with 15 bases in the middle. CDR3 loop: CASRNEGEGSPLHF. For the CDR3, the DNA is TGTGCCAGTAGAAACGAGGGAGAGGGTTCACCCCTCCACTTT.

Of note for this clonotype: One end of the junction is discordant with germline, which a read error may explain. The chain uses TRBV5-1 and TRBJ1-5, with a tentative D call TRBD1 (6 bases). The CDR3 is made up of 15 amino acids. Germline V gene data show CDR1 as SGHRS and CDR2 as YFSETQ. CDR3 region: CASSLTGKSNQHQHF. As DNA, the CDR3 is TGCGCCAGCAGCTTGACAGGGAAGAGCAATCAGCACCAGCATTTT. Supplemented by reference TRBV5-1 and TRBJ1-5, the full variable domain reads KAGVTQTPRYLIKTRGQQVTLSCSPISGHRSVSWYQQTPGQGLQFLFEYFSETQRNKGNFPGRFSGRQFSNSRSEMNVSTLELGDSALYLCASSLTGKSNQHQHFGDGTRLSIL.

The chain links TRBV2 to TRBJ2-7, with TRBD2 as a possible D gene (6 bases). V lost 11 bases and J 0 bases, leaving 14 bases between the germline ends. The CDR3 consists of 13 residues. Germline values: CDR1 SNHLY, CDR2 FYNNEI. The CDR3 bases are TGTGCCCGCAAGGCCGGGAGCTCCTACGAGCAGTACTTC. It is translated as CARKAGSSYEQYF.

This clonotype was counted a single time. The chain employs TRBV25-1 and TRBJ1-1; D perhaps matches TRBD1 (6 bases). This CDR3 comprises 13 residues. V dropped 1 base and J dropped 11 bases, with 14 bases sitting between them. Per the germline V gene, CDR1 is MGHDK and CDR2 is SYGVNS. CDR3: CASSESGAWKAFF. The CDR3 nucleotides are TGTGCCAGCAGTGAATCAGGGGCGTGGAAGGCTTTCTTT.

The CDR3 region is CATSPPGVQTDTQYF. CDR3 bases: TGTGCCACCAGCCCCCCGGGGGTTCAAACAGATACGCAGTATTTT. The chain employs TRBV15 and TRBJ2-3, with TRBD2 as a possible D gene (6 bases). With 5 bases removed from V and 3 bases from J, the gap between germline ends came to 15 bases. This CDR3 is 15 amino acids long. Germline lookup yields CDR1 LNHNV and CDR2 YYDKDF (reference sequence).

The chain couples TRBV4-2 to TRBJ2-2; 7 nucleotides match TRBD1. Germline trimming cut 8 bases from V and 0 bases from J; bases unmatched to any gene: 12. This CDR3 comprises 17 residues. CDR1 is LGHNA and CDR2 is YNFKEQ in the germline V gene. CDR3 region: CASYDFPGGANTGELFF. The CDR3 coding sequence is TGTGCCAGCTATGATTTTCCAGGGGGAGCGAACACCGGGGAGCTGTTTTTT.

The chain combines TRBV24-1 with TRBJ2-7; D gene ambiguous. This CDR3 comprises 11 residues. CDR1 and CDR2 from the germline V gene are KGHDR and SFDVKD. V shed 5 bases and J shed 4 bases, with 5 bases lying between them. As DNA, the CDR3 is TGTGCCACCAGTGCTGGATACGAGCAGTACTTC. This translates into CATSAGYEQYF.

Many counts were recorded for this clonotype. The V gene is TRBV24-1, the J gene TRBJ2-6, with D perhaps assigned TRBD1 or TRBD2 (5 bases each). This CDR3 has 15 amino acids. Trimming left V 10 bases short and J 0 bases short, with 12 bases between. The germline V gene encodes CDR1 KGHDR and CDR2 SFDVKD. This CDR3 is CATTGSASGANVLTF. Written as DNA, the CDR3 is TGTGCCACTACAGGTAGCGCCTCTGGGGCCAACGTCCTGACTTTC.